This TCR beta chain was recorded in a study of beta chain features in type 1 diabetes. With regard to this clone: Its antigen is unknown.

Overall study results and limits: Moderate but significant shortening of TCRB CDR3s was recorded in all four CD4+ subsets from Type 1 diabetes patients.

The CDR3 spans 14 residues. CDR1 and CDR2 from the germline V gene are SGHAT and FQNNGV. J gave up 5 bases and V 3 bases, and 5 bases lay outside the gene matches. The study reverse transcribed the entire isolated RNA, so it sequenced expressed TCRB transcripts. The assay was immunoSEQ multiplex PCR, and TCRdb's table has in-frame clones only and misses some. Of approximately 15,000 clones listed, 65% to 85% are singletons. The rearrangement links TRBV11-2 to TRBJ2-5, with 8 bases lining up with TRBD1. The sequenced sample consisted of stem cell memory CD4+ T cells from blood. The sequence was collected from a woman aged 18-35 years with type 1 diabetes. The CDR3 coding sequence is TGTGCCAGCAGCTTTGGGACAGGCGGGGAGACCCAGTACTTC. It yields the protein CASSFGTGGETQYF.